Listed below are T cell receptor beta chains from one sample, sequenced in a study of pediatric ulcerative colitis. Here immunoSEQ multiplex PCR was the method, and the copy in TCRdb shows in-frame clones only, minus some. Counted here are 55,000 to 65,000 clones, more than 60% occurring once; the ten biggest clones make up 5% to 5.5%. The sequencing sample was made of blood. These receptors were obtained from a boy between 10 and 17 years old with moderate ulcerative colitis. Both conserved end residues are trimmed from each CDR3. Fields, in order: V gene, D gene, CDR3 protein. A D gene is named only where the DNA matches it firmly.

v_call: TRBV4-1; d_call: NA; cdr3_aa: ASSLVGGLATGELF
v_call: TRBV5-1; d_call: NA; cdr3_aa: ASSLQGSAEAF
v_call: TRBV4-1; d_call: NA; cdr3_aa: ASSQDLVRGSNQPQH
v_call: TRBV14; d_call: NA; cdr3_aa: ASSQDIRAAF
v_call: TRBV9; d_call: NA; cdr3_aa: ASSVVGNTDKQF
v_call: TRBV6-5; d_call: TRBD1; cdr3_aa: ASSYLGQYKETQY
v_call: TRBV19; d_call: NA; cdr3_aa: ASSLYRSSYNEQF
v_call: TRBV7-9; d_call: NA; cdr3_aa: ASSSSGLVTGNTIY
v_call: TRBV18; d_call: NA; cdr3_aa: ASSLRTIMNTEAF
v_call: TRBV4-3; d_call: TRBD2; cdr3_aa: ASSQEGLAGYNEQF
v_call: TRBV5-5; d_call: NA; cdr3_aa: ASSLSSYNSPLH
v_call: TRBV9; d_call: TRBD2; cdr3_aa: ASSVTGGRGETQY
v_call: TRBV5-1; d_call: NA; cdr3_aa: ASRNFRGWNTEAF
v_call: TRBV4-2; d_call: NA; cdr3_aa: ASSQGEFGETQY
v_call: TRBV25-1; d_call: NA; cdr3_aa: ASSAGANYGYT
v_call: TRBV5-1; d_call: NA; cdr3_aa: ASTIGYEQY
v_call: TRBV29-1; d_call: TRBD2; cdr3_aa: SVGTSGKPREQY
v_call: TRBV5-1; d_call: TRBD2; cdr3_aa: ASSSERGPDPDTQY
v_call: TRBV28; d_call: TRBD1; cdr3_aa: ASRPGQGTSPLH
v_call: TRBV4-1; d_call: TRBD1; cdr3_aa: ASSQAGTASH
v_call: TRBV4-1; d_call: TRBD2; cdr3_aa: ASSQDGRTSTDTQY
v_call: TRBV25-1; d_call: NA; cdr3_aa: ASRLQGSNEKLF
v_call: TRBV12-5; d_call: NA; cdr3_aa: ASGYSGNTEAF
v_call: TRBV19; d_call: TRBD1; cdr3_aa: ASIRTGGSGEAF
v_call: TRBV5-4; d_call: TRBD2; cdr3_aa: ASSLDRSGGVRSDTQY
v_call: TRBV27; d_call: TRBD2; cdr3_aa: ASSWSRENIQY
v_call: TRBV11-2; d_call: NA; cdr3_aa: ASSPRVYGEQY
v_call: TRBV6-4; d_call: NA; cdr3_aa: ASSDSRVGYT
v_call: TRBV7-2; d_call: NA; cdr3_aa: ASSLAFWGSTDTQY
v_call: TRBV19; d_call: NA; cdr3_aa: ASSIPNVGGNYGYT
v_call: TRBV5-6; d_call: NA; cdr3_aa: ASSLPNYGYT
v_call: TRBV7-9; d_call: TRBD1; cdr3_aa: ASSQTGAAYGYT
v_call: TRBV9; d_call: NA; cdr3_aa: ASSVDGAAGNEQF
v_call: TRBV5-1; d_call: TRBD2; cdr3_aa: ASRLAGGTYEQY
v_call: TRBV19; d_call: NA; cdr3_aa: ATQLNVQPDEKLF
v_call: TRBV7-9; d_call: NA; cdr3_aa: ASSLGALGGKLF
v_call: TRBV7-9; d_call: TRBD1; cdr3_aa: ASSLVPQGAYEQY
v_call: TRBV11-2; d_call: NA; cdr3_aa: ASSLWGNTEAF
v_call: TRBV7-9; d_call: NA; cdr3_aa: ASSSDNGYT
v_call: TRBV9; d_call: NA; cdr3_aa: ASSPGSPTYEQY
v_call: TRBV29-1; d_call: NA; cdr3_aa: SVSDEKLF
v_call: TRBV9; d_call: NA; cdr3_aa: ASSVRGLGHTEAF
v_call: TRBV6-1; d_call: TRBD2; cdr3_aa: ASSGLAGTSSYEQY
v_call: TRBV10-2; d_call: NA; cdr3_aa: ASSDLTIYEQY